Listed below are T cell receptor beta chains from one sample, sequenced in a study of identical twins. TCRdb called the 5' RACE reads again in MiXCR, with one record for every CDR3 protein. The repertoire holds roughly 690,000 distinct CDR3 sequences, with about 20% as singletons. The sample also formed part of further work on T cells expressing NK-cell markers.

The sequenced material came from PBMCs. The receptors were sampled from a woman aged 18 to 35 in good health. The CDR3 runs from the conserved cysteine through the conserved F or W. D genes are given only for firm matches.

J | V | D | CDR3
TRBJ1-4 | TRBV4-1 | TRBD1 | CASSQGRQGFGEKLFF
TRBJ2-7 | TRBV20-1 | . | CSASLGLLNYEQYF
TRBJ2-7 | TRBV5-6 | . | CASKTGDYEQYF
TRBJ1-1 | TRBV29-1 | . | CSVRPRSLVSNTEAFF
TRBJ1-2 | TRBV5-3 | . | CARSLWTVNYGYTF
TRBJ2-7 | TRBV30 | . | CAWSDTMSQYF
TRBJ2-1 | TRBV7-2 | . | CASSLDGPSYNEQFF
TRBJ2-1 | TRBV7-8 | TRBD2 | CASSPQPGGHEQFF
TRBJ2-2 | TRBV7-9 | TRBD1 | CASSLDGTGAAGELFF
TRBJ2-7 | TRBV5-6 | . | CASSLLKGEQYF
TRBJ2-1 | TRBV6-1 | . | CASNGPGLRHNEQFF
TRBJ2-2 | TRBV10-3 | . | CAIMESQSGELFF
TRBJ2-7 | TRBV9 | TRBD1 | CASSASGQTYEQYF
TRBJ2-1 | TRBV20-1 | . | CSARDSGPRGLGNEQFF
TRBJ1-5 | TRBV2 | . | CASSEARGQPQHF
TRBJ2-7 | TRBV19 | TRBD1 | CASTSGTGAYEQYF
TRBJ2-3 | TRBV5-1 | . | CASSLVGLARTDTQYF
TRBJ2-7 | TRBV5-1 | TRBD1 | CASSLEGTGDEQYF
TRBJ1-2 | TRBV12-3/TRBV12-4 | TRBD1 | CASSQRSRDRGRYTF
TRBJ2-2 | TRBV20-1 | TRBD2 | CSARDPGLAGTTGELFF
TRBJ2-2 | TRBV20-1 | TRBD2 | CSARDPKSGKNTGELFF
TRBJ2-1 | TRBV5-1 | . | CASSLGPGQRNNEQFF
TRBJ2-1 | TRBV29-1 | TRBD2 | CSGGLAEQFF
TRBJ2-5 | TRBV6-5 | . | CASSYGSVWETQYF
TRBJ2-2 | TRBV6-1 | TRBD2 | CASRASGNTGELFF
TRBJ2-1 | TRBV9 | TRBD2 | CASRGLAGVATYNEQFF
TRBJ2-3 | TRBV7-9 | . | CASSSGSRGTDTQYF
TRBJ2-7 | TRBV9 | TRBD1 | CASSPRDGQGSSYEQYF
TRBJ2-1 | TRBV12-3/TRBV12-4 | . | CASSNSNEQFF
TRBJ2-7 | TRBV29-1 | TRBD2 | CSVKREGRSYEQYF
TRBJ2-1 | TRBV19 | . | CASSRPGGIYNEQFF
TRBJ1-2 | TRBV20-1 | . | CSALNADIRGYGYTF
TRBJ2-1 | TRBV5-1 | . | CASSLTTLGQGGSRQFF
TRBJ2-1 | TRBV13 | TRBD2 | CASVTRTSGVGEQFF
TRBJ2-3 | TRBV7-2 | . | CASSLAPWAGGTQYF
TRBJ2-3 | TRBV5-1 | TRBD2 | CASSAREVGTDTQYF
TRBJ2-7 | TRBV7-2 | . | CASSNAYEQYF
TRBJ2-6 | TRBV6-1 | . | CASSTPSGANVLTF
TRBJ1-1 | TRBV7-8 | . | CASSRSDRGYTEAFF
TRBJ2-1 | TRBV3-1 | TRBD2 | CASSQGRLAGGLRTYNEQFF
TRBJ2-6 | TRBV15 | . | CATSRDLSGANVLTF
TRBJ2-7 | TRBV5-5 | . | CASSLTGSSSYEQYF
TRBJ2-1 | TRBV9 | . | CASSVPGLENEQFF
TRBJ2-5 | TRBV10-3 | . | CAISEAVQETQYF
TRBJ2-1 | TRBV20-1 | . | CSARDLASYNEQFF
TRBJ2-7 | TRBV4-1 | TRBD2 | CASSQGRASGYSYEQYF
TRBJ2-1 | TRBV7-2 | . | CASSPRTGSNEQFF
TRBJ2-2 | TRBV12-3/TRBV12-4 | . | CASSGTGTIRVGELFF
TRBJ2-7 | TRBV20-1 | TRBD2 | CSARTSGRGFEQYF
TRBJ2-7 | TRBV6-9 | . | CASRELSYEQYF
TRBJ2-3 | TRBV27 | TRBD2 | CASSLAGYYADTQYF
TRBJ2-5 | TRBV5-1 | . | CASGSGGQETQYF